Sequencing of this TCR beta chain was carried out in a study of post-analysis software for immune sequencing data. Study information: Clinical courses comprised relapsing-remitting, secondary progressive and progressive-relapsing multiple sclerosis.

Presence of unique molecular identifiers characterized the TCR beta cDNA libraries. T cells numbering roughly 0.95 to 11 million gave rise to roughly 550,000 cDNA molecules. TCRdb used MiXCR to reprocess the PCR reads, holding one entry per CDR3 protein. This sample has about 570,000 distinct CDR3 sequences, with around a third found just once. Study results and caveats: Multiple sclerosis patients had significantly lower normalized Chao1 diversity than controls. Pronounced co-clustering by F measure was evident among identically batched samples. Patients carried a handful of TRBV segments more frequently than controls did, and TRBV5-6, TRBV5-1 and TRBV20-1 were among them.

Comment on this clonotype: Its antigen is unknown.

Germline lookup yields CDR1 DFQATT and CDR2 SNEGSKA (reference sequence). The CDR3 spans 13 residues. V gave up 6 bases and J gave up 7 bases; unmatched junction bases: 7. The sequence was obtained from a girl aged 2-17 years with multiple sclerosis. Material: blood. The rearrangement uses TRBV20-1 and TRBJ2-7; 12 nucleotides match TRBD2. The chain's CDR3 is CSAGLAGTGEQYF. CDR3 sequence (DNA): TGCAGTGCAGGACTAGCGGGGACGGGGGAGCAGTACTTC.